These 13 T cell receptor beta chains share one sample of origin, sequenced in a study of T-cell reconstitution after alpha-beta-depleted transplantation in children. For TCRbeta, the library was prepared with unique molecular identifiers. Each CDR3 protein gets one entry after TCRdb re-called the PCR reads with MiXCR. Among 250,000 to 400,000 distinct CDR3 sequences listed, approximately 23% were seen once. The starting material was PBMCs, mostly from graft donor cells, obtained 180 days after TCRalphabeta/CD19-depleted stem cell transplant. The receptors shown here come from a male patient younger than 18 who had a stem cell transplant for acute lymphoblastic leukemia, so the T cells may come from the graft donor.

The chain couples TRBV5-1 to TRBJ2-1, with TRBD1 matching over 9 bases. The trim removed 0 bases at V and 3 bases at J, leaving 4 bases unmatched. The CDR3 extends over 16 amino acids. CDR1 and CDR2 from the germline V gene are SGHRS and YFSETQ. The DNA for the CDR3 is TGCGCCAGCAGCTTGGGTAGACAGGGGGTCTACAATGAGCAGTTCTTC. Translation: CASSLGRQGVYNEQFF.

This clonotype showed up just a few times. The V gene is TRBV7-3, the J gene TRBJ2-2, with 9 positions matching TRBD2. The germline V gene has CDR1 SGHTA and CDR2 FQGTGA. With V trimmed by 6 bases and J by 2 bases, 7 bases remained unmatched. The CDR3 covers 16 residues. In DNA, the CDR3 is TGTGCCAGCAGACAGGGACTAGCAGATAACACCGGGGAGCTGTTTTTT. Translating it yields CASRQGLADNTGELFF.

The CDR3 protein is CASTTWTGTGEREQYF. The CDR3 DNA follows: TGCGCCAGCACCACTTGGACCGGGACAGGGGAAAGGGAGCAGTACTTC. The chain links TRBV5-1 to TRBJ2-7, with TRBD1 matching over 10 bases. With V trimmed by 6 bases and J by 7 bases, 16 bases remained unmatched. The CDR3 contains 16 residues. The V gene's germline CDR1 is SGHRS and CDR2 YFSETQ.

V and J are TRBV20-1 and TRBJ1-2, with a tentative D call TRBD1 (5 bases). V was shortened by 0 bases and J by 1 base, with 12 bases between the two germline ends. This CDR3 comprises 15 residues. The V gene's germline CDR1 is DFQATT and CDR2 SNEGSKA (reference sequence). The CDR3: CSARDFGQNNYGYTF. The CDR3 DNA follows: TGCAGTGCTAGAGATTTCGGACAAAATAACTATGGCTACACCTTC.

This clonotype turned up a few times. CDR3 loop: CSARDPGDTKYPYNEQFF. For the CDR3, the DNA is TGCAGTGCTAGAGATCCAGGGGATACAAAGTACCCCTACAATGAGCAGTTCTTC. V is TRBV20-1 and J is TRBJ2-1, with D possibly TRBD1 on 6 matching bases. Per germline, CDR1 DFQATT and CDR2 SNEGSKA (reference sequence). The CDR3 covers 18 residues. Trimming cost V 0 bases and J 2 bases, with 20 bases left between them.

The V gene is TRBV5-1, the J gene TRBJ1-2, with 7 bases identical to TRBD1. Germline CDR1 SGHRS, CDR2 YFSETQ. CDR3 size: 14 residues. J gave up 4 bases and V 1 base, and 4 bases lay outside the gene matches. CDR3 sequence (DNA): TGCGCCAGCAGCTTGACTCCAGGGGGCTATGGCTACACCTTC. Translating it yields CASSLTPGGYGYTF.

This rearrangement joins TRBV20-1 to TRBJ2-1; the match to TRBD2 covers 7 bases. Germline lookup yields CDR1 DFQATT and CDR2 SNEGSKA (reference sequence). V lost 3 bases to trimming and J lost 8 bases; unmatched junction nucleotides: 10. There are 14 residues in the CDR3. The CDR3: CSARLREYGYEQFF. In DNA form, the CDR3 reads TGCAGTGCTAGGTTGCGGGAGTACGGCTATGAGCAGTTCTTC.

This clonotype was picked up a small number of times. The chain has TRBV4-1 and TRBJ2-3; D is perhaps TRBD2 (5 bases). Per germline, CDR1 MGHRA and CDR2 YSYEKL. V gave up 3 bases and J gave up 6 bases, with 16 bases separating them. This CDR3 has 15 residues. CDR3 nucleotide sequence: TGCGCCAGCAGCCAGAGGCTAGCTGAATTTGATACGCAGTATTTT. This translates into CASSQRLAEFDTQYF.

In this sample, this clonotype turned up many times. The chain links TRBV5-1 to TRBJ2-5; 9 positions agree with TRBD2. The germline V gene has CDR1 SGHRS and CDR2 YFSETQ. After removal of 4 bases from V and 2 bases from J, the junction contained 6 bases not matched to a gene. The CDR3 is made up of 15 amino acids. CDR3 coding DNA: TGCGCCAGCAGCCTTCGACTAGCGGTACAAGAGACCCAGTACTTC. This gives the protein CASSLRLAVQETQYF.

This clonotype has a handful of counts. The J gene is TRBJ2-7, the V gene TRBV7-6; 7 bases match TRBD2. V lost 4 bases to trimming and J lost 2 bases; unmatched junction nucleotides: 8. Germline V gene sequence: CDR1 SGHVS, CDR2 FNYEAQ. The CDR3 is 15 residues long. The DNA for the CDR3 is TGTGCCAGCAGCTCGAGACTAGCTCGCCCCTACGAGCAGTACTTC. Its protein is CASSSRLARPYEQYF.

This clonotype has only a few counts. This chain uses TRBV7-7 with TRBJ2-3, with 10 nucleotides matching TRBD2. Germline CDR1 reads SSHAT; CDR2 reads FNYEAQ (reference sequence). Germline trimming cut 5 bases from V and 4 bases from J; bases unmatched to any gene: 18. The CDR3 spans 19 residues. CDR3 region: CASSPMIAGGPLIPDTQYF. The CDR3 region has the DNA TGTGCCAGCAGCCCGATGATAGCGGGAGGCCCGCTAATACCAGATACGCAGTATTTT.

This clonotype was seen just once. The rearrangement uses TRBV27 and TRBJ2-2; no firm D call. Germline CDR1 reads MNHEY; CDR2 reads SMNVEV (reference sequence). The CDR3 runs to 15 residues. Trimming shortened V by 0 bases and J by 5 bases, and 10 bases separated the two germline ends. The CDR3 DNA reads as TGTGCCAGCAGTTTATCAGGGATGAGGACCGGGGAGCTGTTTTTT. It translates to CASSLSGMRTGELFF.

This clonotype was counted between two and nine times. The gene calls are TRBV25-1 and TRBJ2-3, with D possibly TRBD1 on 7 matching bases. The CDR3 length is 17 residues. The germline V and J ends were trimmed by 6 bases and 4 bases, with 23 bases remaining between them. CDR1 and CDR2 from the germline V gene are MGHDK and SYGVNS. CDR3 amino acids: CASSHRRDSLWADTQYF. CDR3 bases: TGTGCCAGCAGCCACCGGCGGGACAGCCTTTGGGCAGATACGCAGTATTTT.